This T cell receptor beta chain derives from a study of memory CD4+ T cells and cytomegalovirus serostatus. Across the whole study: This sample comes from healthy Belgian adults, 8 to 10 CMV seropositive, approximately 22 seronegative.

Single viable CD3+CD4+CD8-CD45RO+ cells were sorted as the memory CD4+ T cells. Serum IgG to CMV pp150, pp28, p38 and p52 defined serostatus. As processed by the authors: After removing out-of-frame reads, 2,204,828 distinct TCRbeta sequences remained. Produced via immunoSEQ multiplex PCR; TCRdb's table is partial and in-frame only. For V, J and clone size, that table is used; D and trimming come from the DNA. This table has over 60,000 clones, 75% to 80% appearing once. Germline values: CDR1 MGHRA, CDR2 YSYEKL. The CDR3 runs 16 residues. Trimming cost V 1 base and J 0 bases, with 10 bases left between them. Study-wide results and caveats: Each of 65 to 70 CMV-associated TCRbeta sequences occurred in one to five individuals.

A note on this clone: The antigen is unknown.

The rearrangement uses TRBV4-1 and TRBJ2-4, with D possibly TRBD1 on 5 matching bases. The source of this sequence is an adult in good health and CMV-seronegative. Sequencing used memory CD4+ T cells from blood. The CDR3 sequence: CASSQVATVAKNIQYF. The CDR3 DNA is TGCGCCAGCAGCCAAGTCGCGACAGTAGCCAAAAACATTCAGTACTTC.